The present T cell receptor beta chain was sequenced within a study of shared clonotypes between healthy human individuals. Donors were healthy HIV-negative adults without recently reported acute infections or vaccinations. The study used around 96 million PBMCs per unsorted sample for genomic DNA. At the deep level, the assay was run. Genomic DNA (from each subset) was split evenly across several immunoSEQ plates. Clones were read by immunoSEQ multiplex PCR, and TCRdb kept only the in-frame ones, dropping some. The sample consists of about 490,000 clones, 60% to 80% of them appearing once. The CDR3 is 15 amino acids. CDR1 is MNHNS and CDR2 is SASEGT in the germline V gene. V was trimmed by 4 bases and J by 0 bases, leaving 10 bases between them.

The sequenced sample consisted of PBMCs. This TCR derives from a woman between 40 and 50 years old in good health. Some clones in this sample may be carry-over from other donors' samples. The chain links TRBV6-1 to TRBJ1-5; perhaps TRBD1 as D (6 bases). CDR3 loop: CASSARTASNQPQHF. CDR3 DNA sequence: TGTGCCAGCAGTGCAAGGACAGCTAGCAATCAGCCCCAGCATTTT.